This entry lists 2 T cell receptor beta chains sequenced from one sample in a study of CD8+ T cells in alopecia areata (dated 2018 in TCRdb). The sample's time point, from its label and the paper: baseline before oral tofacitinib. The method behind the library was the immunoSEQ multiplex PCR assay. RNA was extracted from all samples and reverse transcribed into cDNA, which served as template for TCR sequencing. In its TCRdb copy, this immuneACCESS table keeps in-frame sequences only and misses some clones. Where compared with another copy, unresolved V genes explain less than half of these, and the others have no known cause. The sample table contains under 250,000 clones; only one count was recorded for roughly 57% of them. The ten most abundant clones make up around 0.46% of the sample. This sample comprised CD4+ T cells sorted from blood, obtained at week 0. Every receptor here comes from a human donor with alopecia areata.

This clone came up a few times. The chain has TRBV10-2 and TRBJ1-1; D is possibly TRBD1 (6 bases). Between the trimmed V and J ends, which lost 4 bases and 8 bases, there was a span of 14 bases. The germline V gene encodes CDR1 WSHSY and CDR2 SAAADI. The CDR3 runs 13 residues. This CDR3 reads CASSGLQGSEAFF. CDR3 sequence (DNA): TGCGCCAGCAGTGGATTACAGGGCTCAGAAGCTTTCTTT.

This clone has more than one count but fewer than ten. This chain connects TRBV7-2 to TRBJ2-2, with 8 bases matching TRBD2. J lost 1 base, V lost 10 bases, and 11 bases had no gene match. There are 16 residues in the CDR3. The germline gives CDR1 SGHTA, CDR2 FQGNSA. DNA for the CDR3: TGTGCCACCCCGCGGGGGGCCCTGAAGAACACCGGGGAGCTGTTTTTT. It codes for CATPRGALKNTGELFF.